This is a list of T cell receptor beta chains from one sample in a study of control samples from healthy donors and cancer patients. Measured with immunoSEQ multiplex PCR; TCRdb has only the in-frame clones, and not every one. The sample lists around 150,000 clones, 85% to 90% occurring once. Sequencing input: blood. Receptors were obtained from a man aged 30-40 years in good health. CDR3s include the opening cysteine and the closing phenylalanine or tryptophan.

V gene: TRBV2
J gene: TRBJ1-1
CDR3 protein: CASRTRDRVEYEAFF

V gene: TRBV9
J gene: TRBJ2-3
CDR3 protein: CASSVRSGTDTQYF

V gene: TRBV15
J gene: TRBJ1-6
CDR3 protein: CATSRGLSGWIGSPLHF

V gene: TRBV20-1
J gene: TRBJ1-4
CDR3 protein: CSASSATNEKLFF

V gene: TRBV6-1
J gene: TRBJ2-1
CDR3 protein: CASSEYQGRGYNEQFF

V gene: TRBV4-3
J gene: TRBJ2-7
CDR3 protein: CASSQDENRGEQYF

V gene: TRBV2
J gene: TRBJ1-5
CDR3 protein: CASGHSRSNQPQHF

V gene: TRBV10-3
J gene: TRBJ2-3
CDR3 protein: CAISESGTDTQYF

V gene: TRBV6-5
J gene: TRBJ2-4
CDR3 protein: CASGRSLAKNIQYF

V gene: TRBV30
J gene: TRBJ1-2
CDR3 protein: CAWSYSSRGGYTF

V gene: TRBV2
J gene: TRBJ1-4
CDR3 protein: CASSLPGANEKLFF

V gene: TRBV2
J gene: TRBJ1-6
CDR3 protein: CASRLSDLHF

V gene: TRBV4-2
J gene: TRBJ1-4
CDR3 protein: CASRGEKLFF

V gene: TRBV2
J gene: TRBJ1-5
CDR3 protein: CASTPLAARNQPQHF

V gene: TRBV30
J gene: TRBJ1-6
CDR3 protein: CAWSPPPGGSYNSPLHF

V gene: TRBV27
J gene: TRBJ2-1
CDR3 protein: CASSLWGGDEQFF

V gene: TRBV11-2
J gene: TRBJ2-7
CDR3 protein: CASSLAGTGVYEQYF

V gene: TRBV19
J gene: TRBJ1-5
CDR3 protein: CASSSALDQPQHF

V gene: TRBV7-6
J gene: TRBJ2-1
CDR3 protein: CATRRGQVKVNEQFF

V gene: TRBV6-6
J gene: TRBJ2-3
CDR3 protein: CASSYLRTTFTDTQYF

V gene: TRBV7-2
J gene: TRBJ1-1
CDR3 protein: CASSFQGGPAFF

V gene: TRBV3-1/TRBV3-2
J gene: TRBJ1-2
CDR3 protein: CASSHSKGGQGVYGYTF

V gene: TRBV4-2
J gene: TRBJ2-2
CDR3 protein: CASSQDTRTSGGIGELFF

V gene: TRBV30
J gene: TRBJ2-3
CDR3 protein: CAWRAYRAGGVGTQYF

V gene: TRBV6-1
J gene: TRBJ1-1
CDR3 protein: CASSESLRTEAFF

V gene: TRBV10-3
J gene: TRBJ2-5
CDR3 protein: CAIRTPGETQYF

V gene: TRBV6-4
J gene: TRBJ2-3
CDR3 protein: CASGEGAGYTQYF

V gene: TRBV25-1
J gene: TRBJ2-3
CDR3 protein: CASSEGLAETDTQYF

V gene: TRBV19
J gene: TRBJ1-1
CDR3 protein: CASKPSGGFTEAFF

V gene: TRBV25-1
J gene: TRBJ1-1
CDR3 protein: CASSDVGGADTEAFF

V gene: TRBV3-1/TRBV3-2
J gene: TRBJ1-1
CDR3 protein: CASSQSQGGGNTEAFF

V gene: TRBV19
J gene: TRBJ1-5
CDR3 protein: CASSRSVGGNQPQHF

V gene: TRBV9
J gene: TRBJ1-2
CDR3 protein: CASSPWEAGGLYGYTF

V gene: TRBV24-1
J gene: TRBJ1-2
CDR3 protein: CATSEGQGASGYTF

V gene: TRBV9
J gene: TRBJ2-7
CDR3 protein: CASSAQVGGTYEQYF

V gene: TRBV7-9
J gene: TRBJ2-3
CDR3 protein: CASSLDRDIAQYF

V gene: TRBV5-1
J gene: TRBJ1-4
CDR3 protein: CASSLDRNEKLFF

V gene: TRBV7-9
J gene: TRBJ2-2
CDR3 protein: CASSLAEGGEELFF

V gene: TRBV7-9
J gene: TRBJ1-5
CDR3 protein: CASSLGTGDSNQPQHF

V gene: TRBV4-2
J gene: TRBJ2-5
CDR3 protein: CASSPRPSTSGGEETQYF

V gene: TRBV5-4
J gene: TRBJ1-3
CDR3 protein: CASSPQGSGNTIYF

V gene: TRBV4-3
J gene: TRBJ2-3
CDR3 protein: CASSQGPAGLTDTQYF

V gene: TRBV27
J gene: TRBJ2-1
CDR3 protein: CATKGLTNNEQFF